This entry concerns a single T cell receptor (beta chain). What it binds is not known. The sample originates from a study of T cell responses to AZD1222 COVID-19 vaccine. General study results and limits: AZD1222 recipients seropositive at baseline numbered only six. Across the whole spike, CD4 TCRs peaked at regions 160-218 and 743-854.

Assay used: immunoSEQ multiplex PCR; TCRdb lists only in-frame clones, some missing. Of about 120,000 clones in the sample, more than 85% were seen once. Per the germline V gene, CDR1 is SGDLS and CDR2 is YYNGEE. This CDR3 spans 16 amino acids. Trimming took 6 bases from V and 6 from J; bases not matched to a gene: 12. The sample consisted of peripheral blood, taken on day 0 of MenACWY control vaccination. The receptor was derived from an adult in good health. The gene calls are TRBV9 and TRBJ2-2; 9 bases are shared with TRBD2. The CDR3 DNA reads TGTGCCAGCACCGTTTCTCCGGGACTAGCCTCCGGGGAGCTGTTTTTT. It yields the protein CASTVSPGLASGELFF.